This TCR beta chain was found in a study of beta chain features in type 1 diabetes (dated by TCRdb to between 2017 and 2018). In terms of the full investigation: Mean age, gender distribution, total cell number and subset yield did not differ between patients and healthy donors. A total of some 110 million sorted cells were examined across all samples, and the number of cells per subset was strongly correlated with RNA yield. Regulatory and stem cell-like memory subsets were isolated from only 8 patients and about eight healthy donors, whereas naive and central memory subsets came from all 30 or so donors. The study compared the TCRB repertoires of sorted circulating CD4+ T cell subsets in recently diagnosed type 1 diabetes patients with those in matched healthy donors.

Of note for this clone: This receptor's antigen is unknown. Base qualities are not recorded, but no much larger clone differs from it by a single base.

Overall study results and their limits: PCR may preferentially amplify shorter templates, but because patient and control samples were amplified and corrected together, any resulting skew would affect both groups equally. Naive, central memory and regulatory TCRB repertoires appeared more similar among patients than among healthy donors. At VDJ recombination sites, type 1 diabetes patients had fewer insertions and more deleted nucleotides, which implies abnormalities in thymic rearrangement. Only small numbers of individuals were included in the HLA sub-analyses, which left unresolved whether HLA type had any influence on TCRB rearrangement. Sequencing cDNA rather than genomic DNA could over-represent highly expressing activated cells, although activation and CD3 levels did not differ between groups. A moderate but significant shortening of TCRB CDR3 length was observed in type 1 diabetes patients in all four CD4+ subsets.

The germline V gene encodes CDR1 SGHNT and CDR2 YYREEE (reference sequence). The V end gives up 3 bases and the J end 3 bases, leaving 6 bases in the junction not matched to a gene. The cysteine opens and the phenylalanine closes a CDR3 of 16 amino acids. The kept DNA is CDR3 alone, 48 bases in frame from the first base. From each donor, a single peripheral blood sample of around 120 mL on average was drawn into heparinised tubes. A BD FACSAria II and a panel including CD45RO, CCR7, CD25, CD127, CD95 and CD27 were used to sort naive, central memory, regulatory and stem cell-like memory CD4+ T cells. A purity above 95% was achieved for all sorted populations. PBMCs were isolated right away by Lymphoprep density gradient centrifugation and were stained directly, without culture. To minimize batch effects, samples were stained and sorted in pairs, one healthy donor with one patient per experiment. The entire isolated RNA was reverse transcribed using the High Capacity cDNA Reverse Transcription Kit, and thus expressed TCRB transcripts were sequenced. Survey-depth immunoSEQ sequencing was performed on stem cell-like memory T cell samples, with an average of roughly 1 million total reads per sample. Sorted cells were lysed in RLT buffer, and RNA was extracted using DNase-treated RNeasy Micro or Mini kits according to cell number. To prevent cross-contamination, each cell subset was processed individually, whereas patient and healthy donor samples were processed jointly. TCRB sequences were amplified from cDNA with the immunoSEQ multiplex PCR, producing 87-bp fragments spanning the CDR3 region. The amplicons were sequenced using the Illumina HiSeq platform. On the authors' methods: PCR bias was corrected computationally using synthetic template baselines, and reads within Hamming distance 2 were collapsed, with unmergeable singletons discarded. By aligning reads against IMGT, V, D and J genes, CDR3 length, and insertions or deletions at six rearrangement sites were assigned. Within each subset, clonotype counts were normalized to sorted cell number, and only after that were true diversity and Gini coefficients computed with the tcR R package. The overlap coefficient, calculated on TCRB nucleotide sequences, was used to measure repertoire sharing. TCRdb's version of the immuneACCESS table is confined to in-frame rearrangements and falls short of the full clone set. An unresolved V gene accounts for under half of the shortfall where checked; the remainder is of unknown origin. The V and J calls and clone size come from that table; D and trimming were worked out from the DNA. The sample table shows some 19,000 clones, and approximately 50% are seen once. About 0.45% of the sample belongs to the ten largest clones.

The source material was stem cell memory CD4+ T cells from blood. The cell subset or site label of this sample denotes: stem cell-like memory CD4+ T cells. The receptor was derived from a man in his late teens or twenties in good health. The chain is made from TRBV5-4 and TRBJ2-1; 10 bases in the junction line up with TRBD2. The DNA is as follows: TGTGCCAGCAGCTCGCAAGCGGGGGGGAACTACAATGAGCAGTTCTTC. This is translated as CASSSQAGGNYNEQFF.